This T cell receptor (beta chain) was documented in a study of glioma-infiltrating T cells after dendritic cell vaccination. Study overall: Dendritic cells derived from monocytes and pulsed with autologous tumor lysate formed the vaccine. Study-level points and caveats: Higher TCR clonality did not directly relate to longer survival.

A single count supports this clone. What it binds is not known. The primer mix had 60 V beta and 13 J beta primers. Data came from immunoSEQ multiplex PCR; TCRdb stores just in-frame clones and leaves some out. This sample has roughly 100,000 clones, with roughly four fifths found just once. PBMC sampling occurred before vaccination, two weeks after the third dose, and at progression. Between the trimmed V and J ends, which lost 2 bases and 5 bases, there was a span of 19 bases. CDR1 and CDR2 (germline): SGHRS, YFSETQ. The CDR3 runs 16 residues. Material: blood, obtained before dendritic cell vaccination. The J gene is TRBJ2-5, the V gene TRBV5-1, with a tentative D call TRBD2 (5 bases). The clonotype comes from a human donor with glioblastoma. This CDR3 reads CASSFAALNGMETQYF. The CDR3 DNA reads TGCGCCAGCAGCTTTGCGGCTCTGAACGGGATGGAGACCCAGTACTTC.